This T cell receptor beta chain is drawn from a study of T cell responses to AZD1222 COVID-19 vaccine. Study-wide context: Doses given second, at about 4 or about 12 weeks, were pooled.

Trimming removed 5 bases from V and 3 bases from J; junction bases left unmatched: 5. Germline CDR1 reads KGHSH; CDR2 reads LQKENI. The CDR3 covers 15 residues. Whole-study results and caveats: Dominant CD4 TCR responses targeted spike regions 160-218 and 743-854. Within unmutated variant regions lay the reported targets of nearly half of spike-specific TCRs.

Clones were sequenced by immunoSEQ multiplex PCR, and TCRdb holds only the in-frame ones, with some missing. The data contain roughly 120,000 clones, roughly 89% of them singletons. Turning to this clone: Its antigen is undetermined.

The source is an adult in good health. The specimen was peripheral blood, collected on day 0 of AZD1222 vaccination. The chain is built from TRBV18 and TRBJ1-4; TRBD1 aligns across 8 bases. The chain's CDR3 is CASSSLDRANEKLFF. The CDR3 DNA is TGTGCCAGCTCATCTCTGGACAGGGCTAATGAAAAACTGTTTTTT. Based on the CDR3 plus reference TRBV18 and TRBJ1-4, the full variable domain is NAGVMQNPRHLVRRRGQEARLRCSPMKGHSHVYWYRQLPEEGLKFMVYLQKENIIDESGMPKERFSAEFPKEGPSILRIQQVVRGDSAAYFCASSSLDRANEKLFFGSGTQLSVL.